This TCR beta chain is drawn from a study of human T cells and chemical hapten exposure. About the study: Largely, small differences in pooled library volume made per-sample TCR yields vary.

TCRdb independently ran MiXCR on the RACE reads; one entry per CDR3 protein. Of some 120,000 distinct CDR3 sequences listed, about 9.4% are singletons. General study results and limits: With regard to DPC sensitization, TCRs above 1 in 1000 frequency did not change.

As for time point: healthy volunteer bleed at 2 weeks. Extraction yielded total RNA from whole blood (unfractionated). Per the germline V gene, CDR1 is MNHEY and CDR2 is SVGEGT. The V gene lost 7 bases and the J gene lost 8 bases, with 20 bases spanning the gap. This CDR3 contains 14 residues. With respect to this clonotype: The antigen remains undetermined.

The receptor's source is a male donor in good health. Some clones in this sample may be carry-over from other donors' samples. The chain links TRBV6-2 or TRBV6-3 to TRBJ1-1, with D perhaps matching TRBD1 (5 bases). Source material: whole blood. The CDR3 here is CASTKDGGGTEAFF. The CDR3 DNA follows: TGTGCCAGCACCAAGGACGGGGGGGGTACGGAAGCTTTCTTT.